The clone carrying this T cell receptor (beta chain) was seen a few times. Its target is unknown. Time point: sample taken at primary tumor resection. Unsorted whole RNA samples from tumor, nontumor lung or frozen PBMC were sequenced. TCRdb analysed the 5' RACE reads with MiXCR anew, one entry per CDR3 protein. The data contain tens of thousands of distinct CDR3 sequences, less than 9.5% of them singletons. This sample is part of a study of spatial heterogeneity in lung cancer. Overall study context: Sequences of the beta chain were consistently detected in greater numbers than alpha-chain sequences. Each distinct TCR and UMI combination averaged more than ten appearances in raw reads.

Germline V CDR1 and CDR2: DFQATT, SNEGSKA (reference sequence). The CDR3 is made up of 15 amino acids. V lost 0 bases and J 2 bases, leaving 14 bases between the germline ends. Study-wide findings and caveats: More often at tumor resection than at routine follow-up, ubiquitous expanded tumor TCRs were detected in the blood.

The sample here was PBMCs, taken at surgery. This receptor was obtained from a female donor with early-stage non-small cell lung cancer. V gene TRBV20-1 combines with J gene TRBJ2-7; possible D gene TRBD1, 6 bases. The CDR3 region is CSARDFSRGTYEQYF. CDR3 nucleotides: TGCAGTGCTAGAGATTTCAGCAGGGGTACCTACGAGCAGTACTTC.